Following are 21 T cell receptor beta chains from one sample sequenced in a study of identical twins. From the 5' RACE reads, TCRdb called clonotypes with MiXCR, one entry per CDR3 protein. The sample has 400,000 to 500,000 distinct CDR3 sequences, roughly 20% seen once. The sample was naive T cells sorted from blood. The receptors stem from a man aged 45-60 years in good health.

The V gene is TRBV28, the J gene TRBJ2-7, with 12 bases that match TRBD2. CDR3 length: 14 amino acids. In germline, CDR1 is MDHEN, CDR2 SYDVKM. J lost 4 bases, V lost 6 bases, and 4 bases had no gene match. The CDR3 DNA reads as TGTGCCAGCAGACTAGCGGGGGGAGAGTACGAGCAGTACTTC. Its translation: CASRLAGGEYEQYF.

The chain uses TRBV7-2 and TRBJ2-5; D may be TRBD1 (6 bases). Germline values: CDR1 SGHTA, CDR2 FQGNSA. The CDR3 totals 17 residues. Trimming took 5 bases from V and 9 from J, leaving 28 bases between them. In nucleotides, the CDR3 is TGTGCCAGCAGCGCCGTTCCAGGGGTGACGGGCCCCAGAGCCCAGTACTTC. Translation: CASSAVPGVTGPRAQYF.

The chain links TRBV12-3 or TRBV12-4 to TRBJ1-2; D gene uncertain. Trimming shortened V by 3 bases and J by 4 bases, and 18 bases separated the two germline ends. The CDR3 is made up of 16 amino acids. The CDR3 here is CASSLEWWRDGYGYTF. As DNA, the CDR3 is TGTGCCAGCAGTTTGGAATGGTGGAGGGATGGCTATGGCTACACCTTC.

The V and J genes are TRBV29-1 and TRBJ2-7; perhaps TRBD1 as D (5 bases). V was pared by 2 bases and J by 3 bases, with 8 bases between. In germline, CDR1 is SQVTM, CDR2 ANQGSEA. The CDR3 totals 12 residues. As DNA, the CDR3 is TGCAGCGTTGAATTGCAGGGCTACGAGCAGTACTTC. It specifies CSVELQGYEQYF.

This rearrangement joins TRBV20-1 to TRBJ2-5; 11 bases are a match to TRBD1. Per the germline V gene, CDR1 is DFQATT and CDR2 is SNEGSKA (reference sequence). V dropped 2 bases and J dropped 5; count of bases not matched to a gene: 4. The length of the CDR3 is 14 residues. The DNA of the CDR3 is TGCAGTGCTAGAAGGGACAGGGGGTGGGAGACCCAGTACTTC. Protein: CSARRDRGWETQYF.

This clonotype was found a few times. V usage is TRBV20-1 and J usage is TRBJ1-4; D may be TRBD1 (5 bases). CDR3 length equals 13 residues. V was cut by 8 bases and J by 8 bases, with 18 bases left in between. In germline, CDR1 is DFQATT, CDR2 SNEGSKA (reference sequence). The CDR3 DNA reads TGCAGTCAGAAGAGCAGGGCTCAGGAAAAACTGTTTTTT. Translated, it gives CSQKSRAQEKLFF.

This clonotype has at least ten counts. This chain connects TRBV3-1 to TRBJ2-7; possibly TRBD1 or TRBD2 for D (7 bases each). Germline V gene sequence: CDR1 LGHDT, CDR2 YNNKEL (reference sequence). V was clipped by 4 bases and J by 5 bases, with 15 bases between them. There are 14 residues in the CDR3. CDR3 protein: CASSPTRGRDEQYF. CDR3 sequence (DNA): TGTGCCAGCAGCCCAACCAGGGGGAGGGACGAGCAGTACTTC.

Ten or more counts support this clonotype. The chain carries TRBV5-5 and TRBJ2-1, with D uncertain. The germline CDR1 and CDR2 sequences are SGHKS and YYEKEE (reference sequence). Trimming stripped 0 bases from V and 8 bases from J, with 18 bases between. The CDR3 runs 16 residues. The CDR3 protein is CASSLEGYRVLDEQFF. The DNA of the CDR3 is TGTGCCAGCAGCTTGGAAGGATATAGGGTTCTAGATGAGCAGTTCTTC.

This clonotype occurred many times. CDR3 nucleotide sequence: TGCGCCAGCAGCCAGACGGACGGTTACAATGAGCAGTTCTTC. Protein product: CASSQTDGYNEQFF. The V gene is TRBV4-3, the J gene TRBJ2-1; D ambiguous. Germline values: CDR1 LGHNA, CDR2 YSLEER. There are 14 residues in the CDR3. Trimming pared 3 bases from V and 4 bases from J, leaving 10 bases between.

This clonotype came up many times. The CDR3 DNA follows: TGCAGTGCTAGAGATGAGGCTGATAAAGAGACCCAGTACTTC. It specifies CSARDEADKETQYF. The chain combines TRBV20-1 with TRBJ2-5; D is ambiguous. The CDR3 sequence is 14 residues long. Germline assignment: CDR1 DFQATT and CDR2 SNEGSKA (reference sequence). Trimming pared 0 bases from V and 3 bases from J, leaving 11 bases between.

This clonotype turned up a few times. The chain carries TRBV20-1 and TRBJ2-5; TRBD2 agrees at 9 bases. The CDR3 consists of 16 residues. From germline, CDR1 is DFQATT and CDR2 SNEGSKA (reference sequence). The trim removed 0 bases at V and 0 bases at J, leaving 5 bases unmatched. As DNA, the CDR3 is TGCAGTGCTAGAGATCGGGCTAGCGGGGACCAAGAGACCCAGTACTTC. Amino acids: CSARDRASGDQETQYF.

This clonotype was recorded a few times. The rearrangement links TRBV18 to TRBJ1-6; no firm D call. V lost 1 base to trimming and J lost 8 bases, with 6 bases between them. This CDR3 comprises 13 residues. Germline CDR1 KGHSH, CDR2 LQKENI. CDR3 protein: CASSPQEDSPLHF. In nucleotides, the CDR3 is TGTGCCAGCTCACCACAGGAGGATTCACCCCTCCACTTT.

In this sample, this clonotype turned up many times. The genes are TRBV10-3 and TRBJ2-5; a weak D match, TRBD1 (6 bases). V lost 3 bases to trimming and J lost 4 bases, with 9 bases between them. The germline gives CDR1 ENHRY, CDR2 SYGVKD. The CDR3 covers 13 residues. CDR3 coding DNA: TGTGCCATCAGTGACAGGGGACGAGAGACCCAGTACTTC. Protein sequence: CAISDRGRETQYF.

This clonotype has only a few counts. Here the CDR3 reads CASSTSASLGRDGYTF. The CDR3, as DNA: TGTGCCAGCAGCACTAGTGCGAGTCTGGGGAGGGATGGCTACACCTTC. The genes are TRBV7-8 and TRBJ1-2; D uncertain. Trimming shortened V by 5 bases and J by 6 bases, and 22 bases separated the two germline ends. The CDR3 contains 16 residues. The germline CDR1 and CDR2 sequences are SGHVS and FQNEAQ.

The V call is TRBV7-2, the J call TRBJ2-1; TRBD1 matches at 12 bases. The CDR3 length is 13 residues. The germline V gene has CDR1 SGHTA and CDR2 FQGNSA. J gave up 14 bases and V 6 bases, and 8 bases lay outside the gene matches. The CDR3 coding sequence is TGTGCCAGCAGTAATGACGGGACAGGGGGCAAGTTCTTC. Amino acids: CASSNDGTGGKFF.

The genes are TRBV7-2 and TRBJ2-7; no clear D gene. Trimming stripped 5 bases from V and 4 bases from J, with 12 bases between. This CDR3 has 13 residues. From germline, CDR1 is SGHTA and CDR2 FQGNSA. This CDR3 reads CASSPVLPYEQYF. Written as DNA, the CDR3 is TGTGCCAGCAGCCCAGTGTTACCGTACGAGCAGTACTTC.

This clonotype occurred once. The rearrangement joins TRBV9 to TRBJ1-2, with 7 bases that match TRBD1. CDR1 is SGDLS and CDR2 is YYNGEE in the germline V gene. The CDR3 runs 16 residues. Trimming cost V 0 bases and J 3 bases; bases outside gene matches: 8. CDR3 nucleotides: TGTGCCAGCAGCGTAGAATTCACAGGGGTCCACTATGGCTACACCTTC. Encoded protein: CASSVEFTGVHYGYTF.

This clonotype was counted at least ten times. The chain links TRBV30 to TRBJ2-7, with no clear D. Trimming stripped 3 bases from V and 5 bases from J, with 11 bases between. This CDR3 comprises 12 residues. The germline CDR1 and CDR2 sequences are GTSNPN and SVGIG (reference sequence). Here the CDR3 DNA reads TGTGCCTGGAGCCTTGGTGGGGACGAGCAGTACTTC. This encodes CAWSLGGDEQYF.

CDR3 in DNA: TGCAGTGCTAGAGATCAGAGGTTCTATGGCTACACCTTC. It codes for CSARDQRFYGYTF. This chain uses TRBV20-1 with TRBJ1-2, with D hard to call. The CDR3 loop spans 13 amino acids. The germline V gene encodes CDR1 DFQATT and CDR2 SNEGSKA (reference sequence). V lost 0 bases and J lost 4, with 9 bases in between.

V gene TRBV11-2 combines with J gene TRBJ2-7; D perhaps matches TRBD1 (6 bases). The germline V gene encodes CDR1 SGHAT and CDR2 FQNNGV. Trimming pared 3 bases from V and 4 bases from J, leaving 10 bases between. CDR3 size: 13 residues. CDR3 coding DNA: TGTGCCAGCAGCTTGGACAGCTTGTACGAGCAGTACTTC. Encoded protein: CASSLDSLYEQYF.

The chain carries TRBV5-1 and TRBJ1-1; possible D gene TRBD1, 5 bases. Per germline, CDR1 SGHRS and CDR2 YFSETQ. V lost 5 bases and J lost 4, with 9 bases in between. CDR3 size: 12 residues. CDR3 DNA sequence: TGCGCCAGCAGGGGGGATTCCACTGAAGCTTTCTTT. Protein: CASRGDSTEAFF.